What follows is one T cell receptor (beta chain) and its context. Its antigen specificity is not known. Per-nucleotide qualities are absent, and no much larger clonotype sits a single base away. The sample comes from a study of blood T cell repertoires in COVID-19 (dated by TCRdb to about 2020). For context, the study as a whole: The collaborator samples originated in the United States, Italy and Spain and spanned the acute and convalescent phases of COVID-19. The material from the prospective study consisted of cDNA or gDNA derived from T cells, B-cell-depleted T cells, or PBMCs. Subjects who had been exposed to COVID-19, were actively infected with it, or had recovered from it provided the deeply sampled blood TCRbeta repertoires that made up the dataset. The repertoires were released in a freely available public database meant as a resource for research on the immune response to SARS-CoV-2. Samples were obtained from the ongoing ImmuneRACE study (first 160 participants) and from about 1,300 subjects provided by 6 global collaborators. A de-identified subject ID, COVID-19 status, age in years and sex were almost always included in the sample metadata. Where available, HLA class I and class II types were obtained from metadata supplied by the sample provider rather than from assay-based typing.

The CDR1 and CDR2 encoded by the germline V gene (reference sequence) are DFQATT and SNEGSKA. From cysteine to phenylalanine, the CDR3 is 12 amino acids long. The retained sequence is limited to the CDR3, 36 bases, with the frame set at the first base. Trimming at the junction amounts to 4 bases on V and 6 bases on J, and the germline ends lie 12 bases apart. Whole blood was collected in K2EDTA tubes by collaborating institutions according to the institutions' own protocols. For TCRbeta analysis, collaborators shipped samples in one of three forms: frozen whole blood, isolated PBMCs, or DNA extracted from either of those sample types. Paper-wide results and their limitations: The amount of clinical and demographic metadata varied by source and participant and was provided uncurated.

TCRbeta CDR3 regions were amplified from genomic DNA using the immunoSEQ Assay, a bias-controlled multiplex PCR. The authors processed their data as follows. Within the assay, amplification of reference gene primers was used to estimate how many nucleated cells each sample contained. Sequence reads were collapsed and filtered to measure the absolute abundance of every unique TCRbeta CDR3 rearrangement. For each sample, productive Simpson clonality was calculated as the square root of Simpson's diversity index over productive rearrangements. This is the immuneACCESS table as TCRdb keeps it, with only in-frame sequences that have V and J called. A part of the clones is gone; compared with another copy, unresolved V genes explain less than half, and the rest is unexplained. The D gene and trimming were derived from the DNA, and the V and J assignments and clone size from that table. Across this sample there are under 130,000 clones, with roughly 80% seen only once. Of the sample, over 15% is held by the ten largest clones.

The sample was peripheral blood. The chain is encoded by TRBV20-1 joined to TRBJ2-5; the D gene assignment is ambiguous. The receptor was isolated from an elderly woman with acute or convalescent COVID-19. The sequence in DNA is TGCAGTGCTAATGAGGTAGAGAAGACCCAGTACTTC. The translation is CSANEVEKTQYF.